The rows below give T cell receptor beta chains drawn from one sample of a study of CD4 T cells in relation to SARS-CoV-2 and coronaviruses. These receptors have no known antigen. Clones were read by immunoSEQ multiplex PCR, and TCRdb kept only the in-frame ones, dropping some. This sample has 18,000 or so clones; about 78% occur once, and the top ten carry about 21%. The sample taken for sequencing was CD4+ T cells from PBMCs, cultured in vitro. The receptors were sampled from a human donor in good health. Both conserved end residues are part of each CDR3. A D gene is named only where the DNA matches it firmly. For some rows the clone size is stated as once, few or many, or as a class when expanded; others skip it.

TRBV18	.	.	TRBJ2-5	TGTGCCAGCTCAAGCTTGGACGGGATCCAAGAGACCCAGTACTTC	CASSSLDGIQETQYF
TRBV5-1	.	.	TRBJ2-5	TGCGCCAGCACCTCCATCCAGTACCAAGAGACCCAGTACTTC	CASTSIQYQETQYF
TRBV3-1/TRBV3-2	.	.	TRBJ2-1	TGTGCCAGCAGCCAAGAGTCGGTGGGAATGCATGAGCAGTTCTTC	CASSQESVGMHEQFF
TRBV5-4	.	.	TRBJ2-7	TGTGCCAGCAGCTCCGTCGCGACGTCTTACGAGCAGTACTTC	CASSSVATSYEQYF
TRBV3-1/TRBV3-2	.	few	TRBJ2-6	TGTGCCAGCTCTAACTCTGGGGCCAACGTCCTGACTTTC	CASSNSGANVLTF
TRBV2	.	.	TRBJ1-2	TGTGCCTCATCTCAGACCGGATATGGCTACACCTTC	CASSQTGYGYTF
TRBV12-3/TRBV12-4	.	.	TRBJ1-3	TGTGCCAGTTTCTACTCTGGAAACACCATATATTTT	CASFYSGNTIYF
TRBV2	.	.	TRBJ1-5	TGTGCCAGCAGTGAGGGCATACTTCAGCCCCAGCATTTT	CASSEGILQPQHF
TRBV9	.	.	TRBJ1-1	TGTGCCAGCAGCTCCCACCTTGTTGGGGCTGGCACTGAAGCTTTCTTT	CASSSHLVGAGTEAFF
TRBV5-1	.	.	TRBJ2-1	TGCGCCAGCAGCTTCAGAGAAACGGTGTACAATGAGCAGTTCTTC	CASSFRETVYNEQFF
TRBV24-1	TRBD1	.	TRBJ2-3	TGTGCCACCAGTGATTGGCAGGGGGAAGATACGCAGTATTTT	CATSDWQGEDTQYF
TRBV6-6	TRBD1	few	TRBJ2-1	TGTGCCAGCAGTTACGCACCCGGGACAGGGAACAATGAGCAGTTCTTC	CASSYAPGTGNNEQFF
TRBV5-6	TRBD2	.	TRBJ2-1	TGTGCCAGCAGCTTGGTCGCTACGGGAGGACCGAATGAGCAGTTCTTC	CASSLVATGGPNEQFF
TRBV4-2	TRBD2	few	TRBJ2-1	TGTGCCAGCAGCCAGCCCGACGGTCTAGCGGGAGGGGAGCAGTTCTTC	CASSQPDGLAGGEQFF
TRBV5-4	.	few	TRBJ1-1	TGTGCCAGCAGCCCCGGGGGACCGAACACTGAAGCTTTCTTT	CASSPGGPNTEAFF
TRBV18	.	once	TRBJ2-2	TGTGCCAGCTCACCCCAGGACACCGGGGAGCTGTTTTTT	CASSPQDTGELFF
TRBV10-3	TRBD1	.	TRBJ2-6	TGTGCCATCAGTGATACCGGGACAGGGGGCTCTGGGGCCAACGTCCTGACTTTC	CAISDTGTGGSGANVLTF
TRBV2	.	once	TRBJ1-2	TGTGCCAGCAGTGAACCCGAGGCGGACTATGGCTACACCTTC	CASSEPEADYGYTF
TRBV30	TRBD1	few	TRBJ1-2	TGTGCCTGGAGTTCGTCCGGACAGGGCTATGGCTACACCTTC	CAWSSSGQGYGYTF
TRBV6-2/TRBV6-3	.	.	TRBJ2-1	TGTGCCAGCAGTTATAGGGTCCCCAATGAGCAGTTCTTC	CASSYRVPNEQFF
TRBV19	.	few	TRBJ2-3	TGTGCCAGTAGTATTCGGGGAGAGCCAGATACGCAGTATTTT	CASSIRGEPDTQYF
TRBV6-5	.	.	TRBJ2-7	TGTGCCAGCACCCGACTGAGCTCCTACGAGCAGTACTTC	CASTRLSSYEQYF
TRBV28	TRBD1	.	TRBJ1-4	TGTGCCAGCAGCAGACCTCAAGGGACAGGGGGAAGGAGTGAAAAACTGTTTTTT	CASSRPQGTGGRSEKLFF
TRBV5-1	.	once	TRBJ2-3	TGCGCCAGCAGCCCGGGGATGACAGATACGCAGTATTTT	CASSPGMTDTQYF
TRBV24-1	TRBD1	once	TRBJ1-2	TGTGCCACCAGTGATTCGGGGACAGGGGGATCCATAGGCTACACCTTC	CATSDSGTGGSIGYTF
TRBV25-1	TRBD2	.	TRBJ2-3	TGTGCCAGCAGTGAATCCGAGGGAGGGAGGTCAGATACGCAGTATTTT	CASSESEGGRSDTQYF
TRBV27	.	.	TRBJ1-6	TGTGCCAGCAGTTTAGGTCTGGGTATTTCACCCCTCCACTTT	CASSLGLGISPLHF
TRBV10-1	.	.	TRBJ1-5	TGCGCCAGCAGTCAGGGGAAGGGGCAGCCCCAGCATTTT	CASSQGKGQPQHF
TRBV11-2	.	few	TRBJ2-1	TGTGCCAGCAGCCCAGATCGAGAGCAGTTCTTC	CASSPDREQFF
TRBV12-3/TRBV12-4	.	.	TRBJ1-1	TGTGCCAGCAGTTTAACAGCGAACACTGAAGCTTTCTTT	CASSLTANTEAFF
TRBV9	.	.	TRBJ1-1	TGTGCCAGCAGCCCTCAGGGACAAATGAACACTGAAGCTTTCTTT	CASSPQGQMNTEAFF
TRBV7-2	TRBD1	.	TRBJ2-1	TGTGCCAGCAGCGACTACAGGGGCGGCTCCTACAATGAGCAGTTCTTC	CASSDYRGGSYNEQFF
TRBV21-1	.	.	TRBJ2-3	TGTGCCAGCAGCAATAGAACTAGCGGGAGGCCCACAGATACGCAGTATTTT	CASSNRTSGRPTDTQYF
TRBV3-1/TRBV3-2	TRBD1	.	TRBJ2-7	TGTGCCAGCAGCCAAGGGACAGGGTTATACGAGCAGTACTTC	CASSQGTGLYEQYF
TRBV18	TRBD1	.	TRBJ2-3	TGTGCCAGCTCACCACGGGACAGGGGGCATACAGATACGCAGTATTTT	CASSPRDRGHTDTQYF
TRBV19	.	.	TRBJ1-5	TGTGCCAGCTTGGACAGAGGGAATCAGCCCCAGCATTTT	CASLDRGNQPQHF
TRBV6-5	.	.	TRBJ2-5	TGTGCCAGCAGGTGGGGCACCCAAGAGACCCAGTACTTC	CASRWGTQETQYF
TRBV5-4	TRBD2	.	TRBJ2-3	TGTGCCAGCAGTAAGAGCGGGACTAGCGGCAGCACAGATACGCAGTATTTT	CASSKSGTSGSTDTQYF
TRBV21-1	.	few	TRBJ1-2	TGTGCCAGCAGAGACAGGGACGTCTATGGCTACACCTTC	CASRDRDVYGYTF
TRBV10-3	.	once	TRBJ2-1	TGTGCCATCAGCCTTTCTGTGGGAGGCATTCCCTACAATGAGCAGTTCTTC	CAISLSVGGIPYNEQFF
TRBV3-1/TRBV3-2	TRBD1	.	TRBJ1-4	TGTGCCAGCAGCCTCTTGGGACAGGGTCGCTCTAATGAAAAACTGTTTTTT	CASSLLGQGRSNEKLFF
TRBV6-5	.	.	TRBJ2-7	TGTGCCAGCAGTATTTCGCGGAACCAACTCTACGAGCAGTACTTC	CASSISRNQLYEQYF
TRBV18	.	.	TRBJ2-6	TGTGCCAGCTCACCACCGAGCATGGGCGCCTCTGGGGCCAACGTCCTGACTTTC	CASSPPSMGASGANVLTF
TRBV30	.	.	TRBJ2-3	TGTGCCTGGAGTTTAAGTAGGGCATACACAGATACGCAGTATTTT	CAWSLSRAYTDTQYF
TRBV19	.	.	TRBJ1-1	TGTGCCAGTAGTCTAGAGGGTATGAACACTGAAGCTTTCTTT	CASSLEGMNTEAFF
TRBV10-2	TRBD2	few	TRBJ2-1	TGCGCCACCAACTTACTAGCGGGAGCTAACAATGAGCAGTTCTTC	CATNLLAGANNEQFF
TRBV5-1	.	.	TRBJ2-1	TGCGCCAGCAGCTTGGCGGGAGTTCCCTACAATGAGCAGTTCTTC	CASSLAGVPYNEQFF
TRBV6-2/TRBV6-3	.	.	TRBJ2-3	TGTGCCAGCAGTTACCGGGAGCTAGATACGCAGTATTTT	CASSYRELDTQYF
TRBV12-5	TRBD2	.	TRBJ2-5	TGTGCTAGTGGCCCCCTGGGACTAGGCCAAGAGACCCAGTACTTC	CASGPLGLGQETQYF
TRBV4-1	.	.	TRBJ2-3	TGCGCCAGCAGCCAACCACTGGTACGCCCAGATACGCAGTATTTT	CASSQPLVRPDTQYF
TRBV5-1	.	.	TRBJ2-5	TGCGCCAGCAGCTTGGTAGGCAGGGGTACGGAGACCCAGTACTTC	CASSLVGRGTETQYF